One sample yielded the 17 T cell receptor beta chains listed below, sequenced in a study of cytomegalovirus exposure and HLA in healthy donors. The data were produced by immunoSEQ multiplex PCR, yet TCRdb's version contains in-frame clones alone and is incomplete. The table has tens of thousands of clones, 88% seen once; the top ten hold roughly 6.7%. The sequenced sample was PBMCs. These receptor sequences come from a woman younger than 45 in good health and CMV-seronegative.

J is TRBJ2-3 and V is TRBV9; TRBD1 matches at 7 bases. Looked up from germline, CDR1 is SGDLS and CDR2 is YYNGEE. The J segment lost 0 bases and the V segment lost 0 bases, leaving 4 bases of the junction unmatched. The CDR3 has 16 amino acids. CDR3 nucleotide sequence: TGTGCCAGCAGCGTAGGAGGGGGCCAGAGCACAGATACGCAGTATTTT. Residues: CASSVGGGQSTDTQYF.

The chain uses TRBV2 and TRBJ2-3, with TRBD2 identical over 7 bases. The CDR3 has 18 residues. The V and J ends lost 0 bases and 0 bases, in that order; junction bases with no gene match: 9. CDR1 is SNHLY and CDR2 is FYNNEI in the germline V gene. CDR3 bases: TGTGCCAGCAGTGAAGCTACGGGCAGCGGGGTTAGCACAGATACGCAGTATTTT. The encoded protein is CASSEATGSGVSTDTQYF.

The chain carries TRBV2 and TRBJ1-1; D not resolved. Germline CDR1 reads SNHLY; CDR2 reads FYNNEI. V was clipped by 3 bases and J by 6 bases, with 17 bases between them. This CDR3 is 15 amino acids long. The CDR3 coding sequence is TGTGCCAGCAGTGATCCGCCCAGTACGTACGCTGAAGCTTTCTTT. It codes for CASSDPPSTYAEAFF.

The CDR3 reads CASSFGVSGLAGGLSYEQYF. As DNA, the CDR3 is TGTGCCAGCAGTTTTGGCGTCTCGGGACTAGCGGGAGGGCTTTCCTACGAGCAGTACTTC. The chain joins TRBV27 to TRBJ2-7, with 16 nucleotides matching TRBD2. Germline assignment: CDR1 MNHEY and CDR2 SMNVEV (reference sequence). With 3 bases clipped from V and 1 base from J, the junction kept 12 bases outside the gene matches. This CDR3 has 20 residues.

This clone was seen a handful of times. The chain links TRBV7-2 to TRBJ1-5, with D possibly TRBD1 on 5 matching bases. Germline-derived CDR1 and CDR2 are SGHTA and FQGNSA. This CDR3 has 13 residues. Trimming shortened V by 5 bases and J by 2 bases, and 7 bases separated the two germline ends. CDR3 sequence reads: CASSQQGNQPQHF. CDR3 nucleotides: TGTGCCAGCAGCCAACAGGGCAATCAGCCCCAGCATTTT.

The chain combines TRBV7-9 with TRBJ1-1, with a possible D match to TRBD1 (5 bases). The CDR3 length is 11 residues. The ends were cut back, 6 bases at V and 10 bases at J, with 12 bases in the middle. The germline V gene encodes CDR1 SEHNR and CDR2 FQNEAQ (reference sequence). CDR3: CASSDSRVAFF. The DNA for the CDR3 is TGTGCCAGCAGTGACAGCAGGGTAGCTTTCTTT.

The chain recombines TRBV28 with TRBJ1-2, with TRBD1 identical over 12 bases. The CDR3 has 17 amino acids. V was pared by 5 bases and J by 0 bases, with 7 bases of the junction left unmatched. The V gene's germline CDR1 is MDHEN and CDR2 SYDVKM. The CDR3 region is CASSQTGTGGTNYGYTF. CDR3 nucleotide sequence: TGTGCCAGCAGTCAAACCGGGACAGGGGGCACTAACTATGGCTACACCTTC.

The rearrangement joins TRBV4-1 to TRBJ1-1, with TRBD1 as a possible D gene (5 bases). The V gene lost 0 bases and the J gene lost 8 bases, with 10 bases spanning the gap. CDR1 is MGHRA, CDR2 YSYEKL, per germline. This CDR3 comprises 13 residues. The CDR3 DNA follows: TGCGCCAGCAGCCAAGATCAGGGTACCGAAGCTTTCTTT. This gives the protein CASSQDQGTEAFF.

This chain links TRBV28 with TRBJ2-1, with 8 bases aligning to TRBD2. The V segment lost 6 bases and the J segment 14 bases; nucleotides outside the gene matches: 9. This CDR3 region has 12 residues. Germline V gene data show CDR1 as MDHEN and CDR2 as SYDVKM. The CDR3 DNA reads as TGTGCCAGCAGGGGACTAGTAAGTGTGGAGTTCTTC. This codes for CASRGLVSVEFF.

The V gene is TRBV11-3, the J gene TRBJ2-3; 10 bases match TRBD2. The CDR3 spans 15 residues. Unmatched junction bases numbered 3, after V lost 1 base and J lost 5 bases. Germline V lookup: CDR1 SGHNT, CDR2 YENEEA. The CDR3 loop reads CASSLGTSGVDTQYF. In DNA form, the CDR3 reads TGTGCCAGCAGCTTAGGGACTAGCGGAGTAGATACGCAGTATTTT.

V and J are TRBV5-5 and TRBJ1-1, with D possibly TRBD1 on 5 matching bases. The CDR3 is 13 amino acids. The germline V gene encodes CDR1 SGHKS and CDR2 YYEKEE (reference sequence). V lost 5 bases to trimming and J lost 4 bases, with 12 bases between them. CDR3 amino acids: CASRDQGGTEAFF. The CDR3 nucleotides read TGTGCCAGCAGGGATCAGGGCGGCACTGAAGCTTTCTTT.

This clone was counted between two and nine times. V usage is TRBV27 and J usage is TRBJ1-4, with 7 positions matching TRBD1. Germline CDR1 is MNHEY and CDR2 is SMNVEV (reference sequence). Unmatched junction bases numbered 4, after V lost 4 bases and J lost 5 bases. CDR3 length equals 14 residues. As DNA, the CDR3 is TGTGCCAGCAGTTCTCGGACAGGAAATGAAAAACTGTTTTTT. Amino acids: CASSSRTGNEKLFF.

This rearrangement joins TRBV7-6 to TRBJ2-2, with D possibly being TRBD2 (6 bases). Germline-derived CDR1 and CDR2 are SGHVS and FNYEAQ. Trimming took 3 bases from V and 1 from J, leaving 12 bases between them. CDR3 size: 16 residues. CDR3 sequence: CASSFGSAENTGELFF. For the CDR3, the DNA is TGTGCCAGCAGCTTCGGGAGCGCAGAGAACACCGGGGAGCTGTTTTTT.

In this sample, this clone turned up once. V usage is TRBV4-3 and J usage is TRBJ1-2, with 8 bases matching TRBD1. V trimming: 4 bases; J trimming: 5 bases; junction bases outside the gene matches: 15. Germline V CDR1 and CDR2: LGHNA, YSLEER. The CDR3 has 17 residues. The CDR3 DNA follows: TGCGCCAGCAGCCTCGGGGTCGCGGACAGGGATTCATATGGCTACACCTTC. Its protein product is CASSLGVADRDSYGYTF.

The rearrangement joins TRBV28 to TRBJ1-4; 10 bases are shared with TRBD1. Germline CDR1 MDHEN, CDR2 SYDVKM. CDR3 length equals 16 residues. After removal of 5 bases from V and 0 bases from J, the junction contained 3 bases not matched to a gene. The CDR3: CASSLGQGATNEKLFF. In DNA, the CDR3 is TGTGCCAGCAGTCTCGGACAGGGGGCAACTAATGAAAAACTGTTTTTT.

The chain uses TRBV6-5 and TRBJ1-2, with 9 bases matching TRBD1. Germline loops: CDR1 MNHEY, CDR2 SVGAGI. V shed 4 bases and J 7 bases; nucleotides not matched to a gene: 4. This CDR3 is 13 amino acids long. The DNA of the CDR3 is TGTGCCAGCAGTTCCGGACAGGGGTCTGGCTACACCTTC. It codes for CASSSGQGSGYTF.

This clone was counted a few times. The chain uses TRBV11-2 and TRBJ2-1; 9 bases fit TRBD1. The trim removed 5 bases at V and 15 bases at J, leaving 8 bases unmatched. The germline gives CDR1 SGHAT, CDR2 FQNNGV. CDR3 length equals 12 residues. CDR3 bases: TGTGCCAGCAGCGTTGGGACAGGGAGACTGTTCTTC. Translation: CASSVGTGRLFF. Full variable domain (rest looked up from reference TRBV11-2 and TRBJ2-1): EAGVAQSPRYKIIEKRQSVAFWCNPISGHATLYWYQQILGQGPKLLIQFQNNGVVDDSQLPKDRFSAERLKGVDSTLKIQPAKLEDSAVYLCASSVGTGRLFFGPGTRLTVL.